This TCR beta chain was retrieved from a study of shared clonotypes between healthy human individuals. With regard to this clone: Antigen: not known.

Trimming stripped 5 bases from V and 3 bases from J, with 19 bases between. CDR1 is LNHDA, CDR2 SQIVND, per germline (reference sequence). This CDR3 region has 16 residues. Using immunoSEQ multiplex PCR, the repertoire was profiled, and TCRdb retains in-frame clones only, with some absent. Of about 2 million clones in the sample, approximately 94% were seen once. Positively selected for CCR7, the CD45RO-negative cells used as naive CD8 cells excluded terminally differentiated effector memory CD45RA+ cells. The study's findings and limits: As a rule, naive subsets had a larger estimated richness than memory subsets.

Sequencing used naive CD8+ T cells sorted from blood. This receptor was identified in a man between 18 and 35 years old in good health. J is TRBJ1-1 and V is TRBV19, with TRBD1 as a possible D gene (5 bases). The CDR3: CASSPPGGAPDTEAFF. The DNA for the CDR3 is TGTGCCAGTAGTCCTCCGGGCGGGGCTCCGGACACTGAAGCTTTCTTT.